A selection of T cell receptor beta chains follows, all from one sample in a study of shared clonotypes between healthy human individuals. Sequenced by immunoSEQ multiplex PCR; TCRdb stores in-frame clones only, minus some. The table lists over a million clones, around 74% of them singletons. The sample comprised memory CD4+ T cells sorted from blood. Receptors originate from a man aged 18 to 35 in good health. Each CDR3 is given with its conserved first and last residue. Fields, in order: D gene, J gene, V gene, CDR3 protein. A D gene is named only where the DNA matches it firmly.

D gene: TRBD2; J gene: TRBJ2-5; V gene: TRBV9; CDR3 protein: CASSVAGGGETQYF
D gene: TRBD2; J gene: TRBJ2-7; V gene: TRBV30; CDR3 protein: CAWNGGGSYEQYF
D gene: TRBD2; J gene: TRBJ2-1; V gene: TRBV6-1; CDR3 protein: CASSNGLAGNEQFF
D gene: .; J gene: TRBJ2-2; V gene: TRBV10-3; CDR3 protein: CAISPSQGGAGELFF
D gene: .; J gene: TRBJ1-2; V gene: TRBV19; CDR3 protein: CASKTGSYGYTF
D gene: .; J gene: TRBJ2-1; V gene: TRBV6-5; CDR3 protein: CASSLTLATYNEQFF
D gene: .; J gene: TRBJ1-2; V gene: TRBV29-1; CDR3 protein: CSVDGRGANYGYTF
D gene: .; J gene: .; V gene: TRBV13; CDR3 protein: CASSLMVGGSDEQYF
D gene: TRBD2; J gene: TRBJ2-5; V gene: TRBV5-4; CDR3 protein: CASSLTSGAGETQYF
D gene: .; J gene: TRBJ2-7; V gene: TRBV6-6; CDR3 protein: CASSPQGSYEQYF
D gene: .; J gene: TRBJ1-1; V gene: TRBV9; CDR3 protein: CASSVSGHASTEAFF
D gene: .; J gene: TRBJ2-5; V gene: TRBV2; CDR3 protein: CASQGFGYQETQYF
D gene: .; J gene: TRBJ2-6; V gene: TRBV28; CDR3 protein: CASSLSSEANVLTF
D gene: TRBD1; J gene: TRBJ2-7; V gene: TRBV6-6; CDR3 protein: CASSHGTASYEQYF
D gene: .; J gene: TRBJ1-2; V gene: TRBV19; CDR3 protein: CASSPRPDLTYGYTF
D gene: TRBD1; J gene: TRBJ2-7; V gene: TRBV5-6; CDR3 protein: CASSFMGTGGQYF
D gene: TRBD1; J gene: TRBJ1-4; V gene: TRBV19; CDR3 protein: CASSTPTGADEKLFF
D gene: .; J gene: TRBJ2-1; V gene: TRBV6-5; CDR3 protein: CASRNSNEQFF
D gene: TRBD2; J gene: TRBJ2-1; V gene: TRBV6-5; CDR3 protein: CASSPTSGSHNEQFF
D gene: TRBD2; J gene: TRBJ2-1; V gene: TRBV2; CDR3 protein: CASAGTTLGNEQFF
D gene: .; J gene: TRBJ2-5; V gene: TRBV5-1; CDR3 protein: CASSFTGPQETQYF
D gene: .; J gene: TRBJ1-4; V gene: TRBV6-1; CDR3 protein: CASKRDSGEKLFF
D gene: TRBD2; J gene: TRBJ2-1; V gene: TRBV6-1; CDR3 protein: CAPGTSSYNEQFF
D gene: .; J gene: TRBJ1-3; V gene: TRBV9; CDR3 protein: CASSVEVPGTPGNTIYF
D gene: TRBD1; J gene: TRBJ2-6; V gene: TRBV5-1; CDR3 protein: CASSQPGQGFSGANVLTF
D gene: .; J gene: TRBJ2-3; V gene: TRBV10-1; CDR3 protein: CASSEVGGQSPDTQYF
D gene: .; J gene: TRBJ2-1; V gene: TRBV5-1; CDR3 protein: CASSLQGVRYNEQFF
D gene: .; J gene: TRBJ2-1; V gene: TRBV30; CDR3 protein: CALVKASSYNEQFF
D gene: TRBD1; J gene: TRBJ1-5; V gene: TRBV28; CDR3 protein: CASSSGQINQPQHF
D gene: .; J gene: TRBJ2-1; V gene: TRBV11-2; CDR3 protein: CASSFAALAYNEQFF
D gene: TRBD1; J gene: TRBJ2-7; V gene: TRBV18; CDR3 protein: CASSLTTGDTYEQYF
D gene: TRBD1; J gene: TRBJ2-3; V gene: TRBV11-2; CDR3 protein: CASSHRDRTLYTQYF
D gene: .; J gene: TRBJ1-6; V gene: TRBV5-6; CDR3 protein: CASSRVDLNSPLHF
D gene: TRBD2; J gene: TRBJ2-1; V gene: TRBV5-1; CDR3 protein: CASSWTSGGSGNEQFF
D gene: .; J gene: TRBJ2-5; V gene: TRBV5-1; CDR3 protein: CASSLSGAETQYF
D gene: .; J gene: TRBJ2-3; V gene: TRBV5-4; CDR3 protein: CASSFANTDTQYF
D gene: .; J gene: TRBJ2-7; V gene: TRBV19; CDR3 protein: CASRDDRSSYEQYF
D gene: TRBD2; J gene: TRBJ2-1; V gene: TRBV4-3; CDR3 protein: CASSQSSGTSGRNNEQFF
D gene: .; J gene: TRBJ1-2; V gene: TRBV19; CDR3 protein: CASSIDSSRSTQRF
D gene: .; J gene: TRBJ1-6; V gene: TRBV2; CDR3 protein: CASSGQVSPLHF
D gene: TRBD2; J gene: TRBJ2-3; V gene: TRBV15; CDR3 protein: CATSSRLAGPTDTQYF
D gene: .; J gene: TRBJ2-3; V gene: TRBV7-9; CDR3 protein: CAADSSRNTDTQYF
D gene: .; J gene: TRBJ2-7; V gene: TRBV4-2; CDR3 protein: CAAAGQADNHYEQYF
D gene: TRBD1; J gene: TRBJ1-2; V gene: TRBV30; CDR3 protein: CAWSSGPGGDYGYTF
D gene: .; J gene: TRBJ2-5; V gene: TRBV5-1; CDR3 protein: CASSLRETQYF
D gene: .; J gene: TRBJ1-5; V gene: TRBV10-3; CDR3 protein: CAISDALGREGNQPQHF
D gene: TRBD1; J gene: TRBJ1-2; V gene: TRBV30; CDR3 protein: CAWSRQGGYGYTF
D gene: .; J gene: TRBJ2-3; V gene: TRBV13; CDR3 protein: CASSSGPRTDTQYF
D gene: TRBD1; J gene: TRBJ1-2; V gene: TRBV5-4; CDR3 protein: CASSPDRALYGYTF
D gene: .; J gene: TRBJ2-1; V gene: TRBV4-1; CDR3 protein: CASSRVDGPEGEQFF
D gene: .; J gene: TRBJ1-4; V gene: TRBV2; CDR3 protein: CASRLTATNEKLFF
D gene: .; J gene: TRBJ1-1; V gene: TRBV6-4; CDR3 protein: CASRADRNTEAFF
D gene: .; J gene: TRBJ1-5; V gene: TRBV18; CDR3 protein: CASSPSGGLLNQPQHF
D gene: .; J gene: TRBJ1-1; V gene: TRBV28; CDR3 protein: CASSLTAGGAFF
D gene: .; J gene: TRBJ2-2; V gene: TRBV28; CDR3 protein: CASSSPGVGTGELFF